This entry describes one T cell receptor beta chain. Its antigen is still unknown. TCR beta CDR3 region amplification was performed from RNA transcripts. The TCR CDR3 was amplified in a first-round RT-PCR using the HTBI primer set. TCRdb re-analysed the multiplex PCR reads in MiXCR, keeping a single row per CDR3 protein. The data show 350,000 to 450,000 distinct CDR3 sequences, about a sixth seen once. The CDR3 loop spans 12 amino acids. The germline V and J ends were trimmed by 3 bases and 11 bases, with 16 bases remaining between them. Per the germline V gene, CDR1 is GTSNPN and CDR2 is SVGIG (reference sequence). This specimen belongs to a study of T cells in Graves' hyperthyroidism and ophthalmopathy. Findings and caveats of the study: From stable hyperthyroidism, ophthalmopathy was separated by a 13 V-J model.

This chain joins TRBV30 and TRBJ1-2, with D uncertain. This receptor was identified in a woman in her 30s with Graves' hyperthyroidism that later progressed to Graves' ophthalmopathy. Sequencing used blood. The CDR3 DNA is TGTGCCTGGAGGTCAGGTGGTCAAGTATACACCTTC. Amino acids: CAWRSGGQVYTF.